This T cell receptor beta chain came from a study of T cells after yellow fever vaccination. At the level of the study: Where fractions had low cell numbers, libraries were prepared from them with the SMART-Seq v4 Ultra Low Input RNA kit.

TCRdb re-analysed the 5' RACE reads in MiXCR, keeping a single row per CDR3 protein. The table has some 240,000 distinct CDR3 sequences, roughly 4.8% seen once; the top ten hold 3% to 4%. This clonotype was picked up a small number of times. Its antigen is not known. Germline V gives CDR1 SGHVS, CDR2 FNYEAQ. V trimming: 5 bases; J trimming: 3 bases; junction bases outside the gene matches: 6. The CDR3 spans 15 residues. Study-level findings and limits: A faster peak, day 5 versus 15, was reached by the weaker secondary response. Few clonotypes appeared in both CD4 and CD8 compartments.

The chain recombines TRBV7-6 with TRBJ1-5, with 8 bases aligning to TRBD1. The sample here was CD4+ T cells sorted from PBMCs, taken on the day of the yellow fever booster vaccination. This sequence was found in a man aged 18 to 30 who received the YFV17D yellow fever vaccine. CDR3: CASSTGQGVNQPQHF. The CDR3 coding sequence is TGTGCCAGCAGCACCGGACAGGGTGTCAATCAGCCCCAGCATTTT.